One sample yielded the 4 T cell receptor beta chains listed below, sequenced in a study of blood T cell repertoires in COVID-19. Produced via immunoSEQ multiplex PCR; TCRdb's table is partial and in-frame only. The repertoire includes under 250,000 clones, about 80% of them detected once, and over 7.5% sits in the top ten. Specimen: peripheral blood. These receptors came from a man older than 75 with acute or convalescent COVID-19.

The chain combines TRBV5-1 with TRBJ2-3, with 7 nucleotides matching TRBD1. Germline V gives CDR1 SGHRS, CDR2 YFSETQ. There are 14 residues in the CDR3. Unmatched junction bases numbered 4, after V lost 4 bases and J lost 2 bases. The CDR3 coding sequence is TGCGCCAGCAGCCGGGACAGTACCACAGATACGCAGTATTTT. Its protein product is CASSRDSTTDTQYF.

The V and J genes are TRBV5-1 and TRBJ2-1, with 13 bases matching TRBD2. V dropped 5 bases and J dropped 4; count of bases not matched to a gene: 9. Germline CDR1 reads SGHRS; CDR2 reads YFSETQ. The CDR3 has 17 residues. The CDR3 bases are TGCGCCAGCAGGGGACTAGCGGGGCCCGCAGGGTACAATGAGCAGTTCTTC. Amino acids: CASRGLAGPAGYNEQFF.

The chain has TRBV2 and TRBJ1-5; 10 nucleotides align to TRBD1. V was clipped by 6 bases and J by 7 bases; unmatched bases: 6. Germline CDR1 is SNHLY and CDR2 is FYNNEI. The CDR3 runs to 14 residues. CDR3 nucleotides: TGTGCCAGCAGCCGGGACAGGGGTGGGCAGCCCCAGCATTTT. Translation: CASSRDRGGQPQHF.

This clone was observed once. The V call is TRBV19, the J call TRBJ1-5, with D possibly TRBD1 on 5 matching bases. There are 16 residues in the CDR3. Trimming cost V 6 bases and J 1 base, with 16 bases left between them. From germline, CDR1 is LNHDA and CDR2 SQIVND (reference sequence). The CDR3 sequence: CASSRGWDPSNQPQHF. CDR3 sequence (DNA): TGTGCCAGTAGCCGGGGGTGGGATCCCAGCAATCAGCCCCAGCATTTT.